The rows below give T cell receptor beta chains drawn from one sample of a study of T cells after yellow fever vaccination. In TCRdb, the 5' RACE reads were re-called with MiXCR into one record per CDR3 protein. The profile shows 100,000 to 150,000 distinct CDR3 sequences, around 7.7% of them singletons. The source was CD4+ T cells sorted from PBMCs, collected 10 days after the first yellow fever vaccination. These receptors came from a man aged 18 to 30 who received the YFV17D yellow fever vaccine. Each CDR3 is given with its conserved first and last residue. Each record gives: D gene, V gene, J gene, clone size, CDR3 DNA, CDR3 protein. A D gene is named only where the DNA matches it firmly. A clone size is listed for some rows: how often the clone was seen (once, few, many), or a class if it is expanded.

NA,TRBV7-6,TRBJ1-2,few,TGTGCCAGCAGCTTAGCGCTGGGAGACCAGCGTATCCCGAATTATGGCTACACCTTC,CASSLALGDQRIPNYGYTF
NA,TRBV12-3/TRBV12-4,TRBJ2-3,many,TGTGCCAGCAGCCCCCCCGTCAGCACTAGCACAGATACGCAGTATTTT,CASSPPVSTSTDTQYF
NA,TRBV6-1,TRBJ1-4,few,TGTGCCAGCAGCTTTTTGGGAGGCGGAAATGAAAAACTGTTTTTT,CASSFLGGGNEKLFF
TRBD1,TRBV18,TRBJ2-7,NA,TGTGCCAGCTCACCGGCCCGGGACAGGGGGCTAAAGCAGTACTTC,CASSPARDRGLKQYF
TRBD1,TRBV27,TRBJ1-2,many,TGTGCCAGCAGTCCGGGGACAGGGAACGGCTACACCTTC,CASSPGTGNGYTF
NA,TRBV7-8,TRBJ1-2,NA,TGTGCCAGCAGCTTAAGGGGGGAGAACTATGGCTACACCTTC,CASSLRGENYGYTF
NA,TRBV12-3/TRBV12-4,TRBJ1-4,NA,TGTACCTTCTGTTTACCATCAAAGATCCTACAGGGTACTAATGAAAAACTGTTTTTT,CTFCLPSKILQGTNEKLFF
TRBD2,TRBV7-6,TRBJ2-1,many,TGTGCCAGCAGCACCCGTCCTAGCGGGGGGTGGAATGAGCAGTTCTTC,CASSTRPSGGWNEQFF
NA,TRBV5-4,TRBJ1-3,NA,TGTGCCAGCAGCTTGGGGCAGCCCGACTCTGGAAACACCATATATTTT,CASSLGQPDSGNTIYF
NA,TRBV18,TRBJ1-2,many,TGTGCCAGCTCACCGTCGAAGGTCGGCTACACCTTC,CASSPSKVGYTF
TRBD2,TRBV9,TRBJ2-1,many,TGTGCCAGCAGTGACTCTAGCGGGGTCGACAATGAGCAGTTCTTC,CASSDSSGVDNEQFF
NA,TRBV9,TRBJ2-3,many,TGTGCCAGCAGCGCAACACCCCTAGCCGGGAGCACAGATACGCAGTATTTT,CASSATPLAGSTDTQYF
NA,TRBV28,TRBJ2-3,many,TGTGCCAGCAGTCCGGCGGGGAGCGGCTACACAGATACGCAGTATTTT,CASSPAGSGYTDTQYF
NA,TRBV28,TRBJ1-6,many,TGTGCCAGCACCACACCGTCTGGGGGGGCCCGGCCCCTCCACTTT,CASTTPSGGARPLHF
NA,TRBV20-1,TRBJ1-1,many,TGCAGTGCTAGAGCGGTGGAATGGACTGAAGCTTTCTTT,CSARAVEWTEAFF
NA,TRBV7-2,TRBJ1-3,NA,TGTGCCAGCAGCCCTTCCTACGGGGCGGACGGAAACACCATATATTTT,CASSPSYGADGNTIYF
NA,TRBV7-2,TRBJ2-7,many,TGTGCCAGCAGCTTAGATTCGGGACTGAGCTCCTACGAGCAGTACTTC,CASSLDSGLSSYEQYF
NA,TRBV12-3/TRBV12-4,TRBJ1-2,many,TGTGCCAGCAGTTTAGCTTTATTACAACTATATGGAGGCTACACCTTC,CASSLALLQLYGGYTF
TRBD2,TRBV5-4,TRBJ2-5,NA,TGTGCCAGCAGTCAACTAGCGGGGGACCTTCGAGAGACCCAGTACTTC,CASSQLAGDLRETQYF
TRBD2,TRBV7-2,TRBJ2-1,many,TGTGCCAGCAGCTTAAACGGGGGGGCCTACAATGAGCAGTTCTTC,CASSLNGGAYNEQFF
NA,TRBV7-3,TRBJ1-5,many,TGTGCCAGCAGCTCTGGGTCGGGTCAGCCCCAGCATTTT,CASSSGSGQPQHF
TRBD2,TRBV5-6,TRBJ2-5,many,TGTGCCAGCAGCCCAGCGGGGGGCGAAGAGACCCAGTACTTC,CASSPAGGEETQYF
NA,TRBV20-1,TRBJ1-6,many,TGCAGTGCTAGGACCACAGGGCTCGGCTATAATTCACCCCTCCACTTT,CSARTTGLGYNSPLHF
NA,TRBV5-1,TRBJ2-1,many,TGCGCCAGCAGCTTGGGCGAGGGGCACAATGAGCAGTTCTTC,CASSLGEGHNEQFF
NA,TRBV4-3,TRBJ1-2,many,TGCGCCAGCAGTCCCCCCGGGACCATCTATGGCTACACCTTC,CASSPPGTIYGYTF
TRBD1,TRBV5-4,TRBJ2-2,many,TGTGCCAGCAGCACCCTCGACAGGGGGCAAGACGGGGAGCTGTTTTTT,CASSTLDRGQDGELFF
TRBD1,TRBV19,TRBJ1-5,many,TGTGCCAGTTGCCGGACAGGGGTAAATCGGCCCCAGCATTTT,CASCRTGVNRPQHF
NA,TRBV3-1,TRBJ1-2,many,TGTGCCAGCAGCCCATCCTTGAACACCTATGGCTACACCTTC,CASSPSLNTYGYTF
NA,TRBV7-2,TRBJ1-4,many,TGTGCCAGCAGCTTTCAAGGCGGTAGAGAAAAACTGTTTTTT,CASSFQGGREKLFF
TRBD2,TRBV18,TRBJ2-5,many,TGTGCCAGCTCACCACCGATCGGAACGGGGGGTGAGACCCAGTACTTC,CASSPPIGTGGETQYF
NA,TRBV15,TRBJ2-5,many,TGTGCCACCAGCAGTCGTAGGGGCCAAGAGACCCAGTACTTC,CATSSRRGQETQYF
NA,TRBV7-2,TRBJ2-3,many,TGTGCCAGCAGCTCGCCTGGGGGGAACGGGGCGCAGTATTTT,CASSSPGGNGAQYF
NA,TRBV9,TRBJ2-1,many,TGTGCCAGCAGCGGGGGGGTCGATGAGCAGTTCTTC,CASSGGVDEQFF
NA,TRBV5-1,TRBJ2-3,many,TGCGCCAGCAGCTCAGCCTCTACGGGGCCAGATACGCAGTATTTT,CASSSASTGPDTQYF
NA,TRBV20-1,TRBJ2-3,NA,TGCAGTGCTAGAGATGGGGGAGCAGAGACGACAGATACGCAGTATTTT,CSARDGGAETTDTQYF
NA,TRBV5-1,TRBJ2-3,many,TGCGCCAGCAGGCCCGGGACTAGCACAGATACGCAGTATTTT,CASRPGTSTDTQYF
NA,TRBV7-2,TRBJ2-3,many,TGTGCCAGCAGCTTCCCGGACTTGAGGGGTACGCAGTATTTT,CASSFPDLRGTQYF
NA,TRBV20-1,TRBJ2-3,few,TGCAGTGCCCAGGGGTCGCGGGGGCTGGTTGATACGCAGTATTTT,CSAQGSRGLVDTQYF
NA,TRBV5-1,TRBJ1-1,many,TGCGCCAGCAGCAGGGTAGGCACTGAAGCTTTCTTT,CASSRVGTEAFF
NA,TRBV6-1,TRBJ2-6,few,TGTGCCAGCAGTCCCCCCGGTTCTGGGGCCAACGTCCTGACTTTC,CASSPPGSGANVLTF
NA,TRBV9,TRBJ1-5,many,TGTGCCAGCAGCCAGGAAAGGGACAATCAGCCCCAGCATTTT,CASSQERDNQPQHF
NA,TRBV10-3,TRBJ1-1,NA,TGTGCCATCAGTTCTAGGGGCGAGAACACTGAAGCTTTCTTT,CAISSRGENTEAFF
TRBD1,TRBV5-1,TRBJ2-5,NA,TGCGCCAGCAAAGGGGGCTTGGGTGGTGAGACCCAGTACTTC,CASKGGLGGETQYF
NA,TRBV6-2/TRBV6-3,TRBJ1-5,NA,TGTGCCAGCAGCCACAGGGTCAGCGGTTATCAGCCCCAGCATTTT,CASSHRVSGYQPQHF
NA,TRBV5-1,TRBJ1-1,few,TGCGCCAGCAGCTTTGGCGGCACTGAAGCTTTCTTT,CASSFGGTEAFF
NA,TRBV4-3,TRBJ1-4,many,TGCGCCAGCAGCCAAGGGACAAGGACAAGTGGTAATGAAAAACTGTTTTTT,CASSQGTRTSGNEKLFF